The rows below give T cell receptor beta chains drawn from one sample of a study of shared clonotypes between healthy human individuals. Profiled with immunoSEQ multiplex PCR; TCRdb holds only in-frame clones, not every one. The table lists around 580,000 clones, 95% to 98% of them singletons. The sequencing input was naive CD8+ T cells sorted from blood. These receptors were taken from a man between 25 and 39 years old in good health. The CDR3 runs from the conserved cysteine through the conserved F or W. A D gene is named only where the DNA matches it firmly. Clone size, where shown, is once, few, many, or a class for clones that have expanded.

abundance	v_gene	j_gene	d_gene	CDR3aa	CDR3nt
-	TRBV11-2	TRBJ2-7	TRBD2	CASSSLDSPGGRRFEQYF	TGTGCCAGCAGCTCCCTTGACTCCCCTGGCGGGAGGAGGTTCGAGCAGTACTTC
-	TRBV5-6	TRBJ1-1	TRBD1	CASREQGALNTEAFF	TGTGCCAGCAGGGAGCAGGGGGCGCTGAACACTGAAGCTTTCTTT
-	TRBV18	TRBJ1-4	-	CASSRLGLTTNEKLFF	TGTGCCAGCTCACGGTTAGGCCTCACAACTAATGAAAAACTGTTTTTT
-	TRBV27	TRBJ1-2	-	CASSSGIGYGYTF	TGTGCCAGCAGTTCAGGGATCGGGTATGGCTACACCTTC
-	TRBV7-2	TRBJ2-1	TRBD1	CASSLTGQSSYNEQFF	TGTGCCAGCAGCCTAACGGGACAGAGCTCCTACAATGAGCAGTTCTTC
-	TRBV6-4	TRBJ1-2	-	CASSDRGGSRYGYTF	TGTGCCAGCAGTGATCGTGGGGGATCGCGGTATGGCTACACCTTC
-	TRBV29-1	TRBJ2-2	-	CSVVGANTGELFF	TGCAGCGTTGTCGGAGCGAACACCGGGGAGCTGTTTTTT
-	TRBV2	TRBJ2-1	-	CASSDSYEQFF	TGTGCCAGCAGTGACAGTTATGAGCAGTTCTTC
-	TRBV27	TRBJ1-5	-	CASSWGPNQPQHF	TGTGCCAGCAGTTGGGGCCCAAATCAGCCCCAGCATTTT
once	TRBV9	TRBJ2-1	TRBD2	CASSVGSGTGNEQFF	TGTGCCAGCAGCGTAGGGAGCGGGACTGGCAATGAGCAGTTCTTC
-	TRBV7-9	TRBJ2-1	-	CASSLVADNEQFF	TGTGCCAGCAGCTTAGTGGCTGACAATGAGCAGTTCTTC
-	TRBV14	TRBJ1-3	-	CASSQDLTDFGNTIYF	TGTGCCAGCAGCCAAGATCTTACGGACTTTGGAAACACCATATATTTT
-	TRBV15	TRBJ2-1	-	CATSLALNRGVGNEQFF	TGTGCCACCAGTTTGGCCTTAAATAGAGGGGTGGGCAATGAGCAGTTCTTC
once	TRBV5-6	TRBJ2-7	-	CASSLVRGPAYEQYF	TGTGCCAGCAGCTTGGTTAGGGGTCCGGCTTACGAGCAGTACTTC
-	TRBV2	TRBJ2-1	TRBD2	CASTAGGPYEQFF	TGTGCCAGCACAGCGGGAGGGCCTTATGAGCAGTTCTTC
once	TRBV29-1	TRBJ2-1	-	CSVLDSSSYNEQFF	TGCAGCGTTCTGGACTCCAGCTCCTACAATGAGCAGTTCTTC
-	TRBV6-1	TRBJ1-5	-	CASSEFWSQPQHF	TGTGCCAGCAGTGAATTTTGGTCCCAGCCCCAGCATTTT
-	TRBV7-9	TRBJ2-3	-	CASSLVIDTQYF	TGTGCCAGCAGCTTAGTTATAGATACGCAGTATTTT
-	TRBV5-1	TRBJ2-2	-	CASSLVAPNTGELFF	TGCGCCAGCAGCTTGGTCGCTCCGAACACCGGGGAGCTGTTTTTT
once	TRBV27	TRBJ2-3	TRBD2	CASSFGLAGGADTQYF	TGTGCCAGCAGTTTCGGACTAGCGGGAGGTGCAGATACGCAGTATTTT
once	TRBV10-3	TRBJ2-3	TRBD2	CATADTSGASTDTQYF	TGTGCCACCGCCGATACTAGCGGAGCTTCCACAGATACGCAGTATTTT
once	TRBV9	TRBJ2-3	-	CASSPSWDLQERTDTQYF	TGTGCCAGCAGCCCCTCGTGGGACCTTCAGGAGCGCACAGATACGCAGTATTTT
-	TRBV28	TRBJ2-7	-	CASSGEGGERLDEQYF	TGTGCCAGCAGTGGGGAGGGGGGCGAAAGGTTGGACGAGCAGTACTTC
once	TRBV7-9	TRBJ1-5	TRBD1	CASSSTGDNQPQHF	TGTGCCAGCAGCTCGACAGGGGACAATCAGCCCCAGCATTTT
-	TRBV4-1	TRBJ1-2	TRBD1	CASSPRTGANYGYTF	TGCGCCAGCAGCCCAAGGACAGGGGCCAATTATGGCTACACCTTC
-	TRBV4-1	TRBJ1-2	-	CASSQWLGQPAYGYTF	TGCGCCAGCAGCCAATGGCTTGGACAGCCCGCGTATGGCTACACCTTC
-	TRBV27	TRBJ1-2	-	CASSFRGRGSYGYTF	TGTGCCAGCAGTTTTAGGGGCAGGGGATCCTATGGCTACACCTTC
-	TRBV28	TRBJ2-7	-	CASSPWTEADTDEQYF	TGTGCCAGCAGTCCTTGGACAGAGGCCGACACCGACGAGCAGTACTTC
-	TRBV19	TRBJ2-1	-	CASSIDTYNEQFF	TGTGCCAGTAGTATAGACACCTACAATGAGCAGTTCTTC
once	TRBV28	TRBJ2-5	-	CASSSLPGTTQETQYF	TGTGCCAGCAGTTCCCTCCCCGGGACCACCCAAGAGACCCAGTACTTC
-	TRBV10-2	TRBJ2-5	-	CASSESGGDPQETQYF	TGCGCCAGCAGTGAGTCTGGAGGGGACCCCCAAGAGACCCAGTACTTC
once	TRBV28	TRBJ2-3	-	CASSLGFRTQYF	TGTGCCAGCAGTTTAGGTTTCAGGACGCAGTATTTT
-	TRBV29-1	TRBJ1-1	-	CSVEDLLAAFF	TGCAGCGTTGAGGATTTACTGGCAGCTTTCTTT
-	TRBV6-4	TRBJ1-1	TRBD1	CASGRDRGPTEAFF	TGTGCCAGCGGAAGGGACAGGGGTCCCACTGAAGCTTTCTTT
-	TRBV7-9	TRBJ2-1	TRBD2	CASRVTSGAYNEQFF	TGTGCCAGCAGAGTGACTAGCGGGGCCTACAATGAGCAGTTCTTC
-	TRBV7-9	TRBJ2-7	-	CASSSWTASYEQYF	TGTGCCAGCAGCTCCTGGACGGCCTCCTACGAGCAGTACTTC
-	TRBV2	TRBJ2-3	TRBD2	CASSELADPDTQYF	TGTGCCAGCAGTGAGCTAGCGGACCCAGATACGCAGTATTTT
-	TRBV14	TRBJ2-5	-	CASSQEDKSTGFQETQYF	TGTGCCAGCAGCCAAGAGGATAAATCTACGGGATTCCAAGAGACCCAGTACTTC
-	TRBV5-6	TRBJ2-3	TRBD2	CASSLPLRLAGGADTQYF	TGTGCCAGCAGCTTGCCCCTGCGACTAGCGGGGGGTGCAGATACGCAGTATTTT
-	TRBV9	TRBJ1-3	-	CASSVDGSSGNTIYF	TGTGCCAGCAGCGTTGACGGTAGTTCTGGAAACACCATATATTTT
once	TRBV7-8	TRBJ2-7	-	CASSLALTYEQYF	TGTGCCAGCAGCTTAGCCCTTACCTACGAGCAGTACTTC
-	TRBV9	TRBJ2-3	-	CASSVDPGSTDTQYF	TGTGCCAGCAGCGTAGATCCCGGGAGCACAGATACGCAGTATTTT
-	TRBV11-2	TRBJ1-2	-	CASSQTGRDYGYTF	TGTGCCAGCAGCCAAACAGGGAGGGACTATGGCTACACCTTC
-	TRBV6-4	TRBJ2-5	TRBD1	CASSLTGAEETQYF	TGTGCCAGCAGTCTTACAGGGGCGGAAGAGACCCAGTACTTC
-	TRBV7-3	TRBJ2-1	TRBD2	CASSLGTSVTYNEQFF	TGTGCCAGCAGCTTAGGGACTAGCGTGACCTACAATGAGCAGTTCTTC
-	TRBV7-9	TRBJ2-5	-	CASSSPPGADKTQYF	TGTGCCAGCAGCTCTCCCCCGGGAGCAGATAAGACCCAGTACTTC
-	TRBV10-2	TRBJ2-7	-	CASQVGIPPYEQYF	TGCGCCAGCCAAGTGGGGATTCCCCCCTACGAGCAGTACTTC
-	TRBV2	TRBJ2-1	-	CASRGGVNEQFF	TGTGCCAGCAGAGGTGGGGTCAATGAGCAGTTCTTC
-	TRBV27	TRBJ2-7	TRBD2	CASSLSASGSYEQYF	TGTGCCAGCAGTTTATCGGCTAGCGGGTCCTACGAGCAGTACTTC
-	TRBV5-1	TRBJ1-1	TRBD1	CASSLGQANTEAFF	TGCGCCAGCAGCCTGGGACAGGCGAACACTGAAGCTTTCTTT
-	TRBV6-1	TRBJ1-1	TRBD1	CASSEVQGGTEAFF	TGTGCCAGCAGTGAAGTTCAGGGGGGGACTGAAGCTTTCTTT
-	TRBV11-2	TRBJ1-2	-	CASSGSDYGYTF	TGTGCCAGCAGCGGCAGCGACTATGGCTACACCTTC
-	TRBV5-1	TRBJ2-3	TRBD1	CASSPAFGQGATDTQYF	TGCGCCAGCAGCCCAGCGTTTGGACAGGGGGCCACAGATACGCAGTATTTT
-	TRBV27	TRBJ2-1	TRBD2	CASSLFDGGAYNEQFF	TGTGCCAGCAGTTTATTTGACGGGGGGGCCTACAATGAGCAGTTCTTC
once	TRBV7-3	TRBJ2-1	TRBD2	CASSRTSGEQFF	TGTGCCAGCAGCAGGACTAGCGGAGAGCAGTTCTTC
-	TRBV27	TRBJ2-7	-	CASSYRAHYYEQYF	TGTGCCAGCAGTTACAGGGCCCACTACTACGAGCAGTACTTC
-	TRBV9	TRBJ2-7	-	CASSPPGYNDEQYF	TGTGCCAGCAGCCCCCCGGGCTACAACGACGAGCAGTACTTC
-	TRBV16	TRBJ1-4	-	CASSPLKVSTNEKLFF	TGTGCCAGCAGCCCACTGAAGGTCTCAACTAATGAAAAACTGTTTTTT